Described below is a single T cell receptor (beta chain) sequence and its context. Using immunoSEQ multiplex PCR, the repertoire was profiled, and TCRdb retains in-frame clones only, with some absent. The repertoire holds 110,000 or so clones, with approximately 84% as singletons. These data originate in a study of control samples from healthy donors and cancer patients. V lost 4 bases, J lost 2 bases, and 10 bases lay in between. The CDR3 has 14 amino acids. CDR1 KGHDR and CDR2 SFDVKD come from the germline V gene. This sequence originates from a man aged 18 to 29 in good health. The chain recombines TRBV24-1 with TRBJ1-2; D remains ambiguous. Material: blood. The CDR3: CATSDWKVNYGYTF. The CDR3 DNA sequence: TGTGCCACCAGTGACTGGAAGGTGAACTATGGCTACACCTTC.